These T cell receptor beta chains were read from a single sample in a study of response to subunit inactivated influenza vaccine. TCRdb re-called the RT-PCR reads with MiXCR, one entry per CDR3 protein. The repertoire holds under 750,000 distinct CDR3 sequences, about 12% seen once, with 9.5% to 13% in the top ten. The source was PBMCs from blood, collected on the day of vaccination. The receptors shown here come from a middle-aged man who received an inactivated influenza vaccine. Both conserved end residues are part of each CDR3. D genes are given only for firm matches. Not every row has a clone size; where given, it reads once, few, many or a size class.

V gene	clone size	D gene	J gene	CDR3 protein	CDR3 DNA
TRBV4-2	few	TRBD2	TRBJ2-7	CASSPAGGRSYEQYF	TGTGCCAGCAGCCCGGCGGGGGGCCGCTCCTACGAGCAGTACTTC
TRBV12-3/TRBV12-4	-	-	TRBJ2-7	CASSVRLYEQYF	TGTGCCAGCAGTGTCAGGCTCTACGAGCAGTACTTC
TRBV6-2/TRBV6-3	-	-	TRBJ2-5	CASSTIAAEFEETQYF	TGTGCCAGCAGCACTATCGCAGCGGAGTTCGAAGAGACCCAGTACTTC
TRBV12-3/TRBV12-4	-	TRBD1	TRBJ2-1	CASRPRDRGHEQFF	TGTGCCAGCAGACCGCGGGACAGGGGACATGAGCAGTTCTTC
TRBV28	-	-	TRBJ1-4	CASRVPRGNEKLFF	TGTGCCAGCAGGGTCCCCCGGGGTAATGAAAAACTGTTTTTT
TRBV7-2	-	TRBD2	TRBJ2-1	CASSLPQTSGIYNEQFF	TGTGCCAGCAGCTTACCCCAAACTAGCGGGATCTACAATGAGCAGTTCTTC
TRBV20-1	few	-	TRBJ1-6	CSATGRGNSYNSPLHF	TGCAGTGCCACTGGAAGGGGAAACTCCTATAATTCACCCCTCCACTTT
TRBV7-9	-	TRBD1	TRBJ2-7	CASSWGQDEQYF	TGTGCCAGCAGCTGGGGACAGGACGAGCAGTACTTC
TRBV12-3/TRBV12-4	-	-	TRBJ2-7	CASSSNLYEQYF	TGTGCCAGCAGTTCAAATCTCTACGAGCAGTACTTC
TRBV28	few	-	TRBJ2-7	CASSSARLTEGEQYF	TGTGCCAGCAGTTCTGCCCGCCTCACGGAGGGCGAGCAGTACTTC
TRBV15	-	-	TRBJ1-2	CATSRGVGKYGYTF	TGTGCCACCAGCAGAGGAGTGGGGAAGTATGGCTACACCTTC
TRBV11-2	few	TRBD1	TRBJ1-4	CASSDCRGKLFF	TGTGCCAGCAGCGACTGCAGGGGGAAACTGTTTTTT
TRBV5-1	-	-	TRBJ2-2	CASSLKGAGDTGELFF	TGCGCCAGCAGCTTGAAAGGTGCAGGGGACACCGGGGAGCTGTTTTTT
TRBV2	many	TRBD1	TRBJ1-1	CASAGQGAPNTEAFF	TGTGCCAGCGCGGGACAGGGGGCCCCTAACACTGAAGCTTTCTTT
TRBV10-3	-	-	TRBJ2-6	CATKQASGANVLTF	TGTGCCACTAAACAGGCCTCTGGGGCCAACGTCCTGACTTTC
TRBV4-2	many	TRBD2	TRBJ2-1	CASSPDSGRHYNEQFF	TGTGCCAGCAGCCCAGATAGCGGGAGGCATTACAATGAGCAGTTCTTC
TRBV20-1	-	TRBD1	TRBJ1-4	CSARADRVADEKLFF	TGCAGTGCTAGAGCTGACAGGGTAGCGGATGAAAAACTGTTTTTT
TRBV4-2	-	-	TRBJ2-3	CASSQEGLLGDTQYF	TGTGCCAGCAGCCAGGAAGGGCTCCTAGGAGATACGCAGTATTTT
TRBV7-2	few	-	TRBJ2-3	CASSYGIDTQYF	TGTGCCAGCAGCTACGGGATAGATACGCAGTATTTT
TRBV20-1	few	-	TRBJ2-5	CSARREETQYF	TGCAGTGCTAGAAGGGAGGAGACCCAGTACTTC
TRBV4-1	many	TRBD1	TRBJ2-7	CASSLTGQGDHEQYF	TGCGCCAGCAGCCTAACGGGACAGGGGGACCACGAGCAGTACTTC
TRBV20-1	few	TRBD1	TRBJ2-2	CSAPRLDRRDTGELFF	TGCAGTGCTCCAAGGTTGGACAGGCGCGACACCGGGGAGCTGTTTTTT
TRBV29-1	-	-	TRBJ2-7	CSVSTLSYEQYF	TGCAGCGTTTCCACGCTCTCCTACGAGCAGTACTTC
TRBV5-1	-	-	TRBJ1-2	CASSLEGGDYGYTF	TGCGCCAGCAGCCTCGAGGGCGGTGACTATGGCTACACCTTC
TRBV20-1	few	TRBD2	TRBJ2-5	CSALRLAGGFETQYF	TGCAGTGCTTTGCGACTAGCGGGGGGATTTGAGACCCAGTACTTC
TRBV5-1	-	TRBD2	TRBJ2-3	CASSFVGGNTDTQYF	TGCGCCAGCAGCTTCGTGGGAGGGAACACAGATACGCAGTATTTT
TRBV12-3/TRBV12-4	few	-	TRBJ2-3	CASSLIPFTDTQYF	TGTGCCAGCAGTTTGATCCCGTTCACAGATACGCAGTATTTT
TRBV5-6	many	TRBD2	TRBJ2-5	CASSGTSGKTQYF	TGTGCCAGCAGCGGGACTAGCGGAAAGACCCAGTACTTC
TRBV3-1	-	TRBD1	TRBJ1-5	CASSPRTGSQPQHF	TGTGCCAGCAGCCCGCGGACAGGGTCTCAGCCCCAGCATTTT
TRBV5-1	-	-	TRBJ1-2	CASSLDSPDYGYTF	TGCGCCAGCAGCTTGGACAGTCCCGATTATGGCTACACCTTC
TRBV12-3/TRBV12-4	-	-	TRBJ1-1	CASSLALIGLGGGEAFF	TGTGCCAGCAGTTTAGCGCTAATAGGACTCGGGGGTGGTGAAGCTTTCTTT
TRBV28	many	TRBD2	TRBJ2-3	CASILAGGHTQYF	TGTGCCAGCATACTAGCGGGAGGGCATACGCAGTATTTT
TRBV18	few	-	TRBJ2-1	CASSPPPGNEQFF	TGTGCCAGCTCACCGCCCCCGGGGAATGAGCAGTTCTTC
TRBV20-1	many	TRBD2	TRBJ2-1	CSARGLAGYEQFF	TGCAGTGCCAGGGGACTAGCGGGTTATGAGCAGTTCTTC
TRBV27	few	-	TRBJ1-5	CASSLPGFNQPQHF	TGTGCCAGCAGTTTACCAGGGTTCAATCAGCCCCAGCATTTT
TRBV7-2	-	TRBD2	TRBJ2-1	CASSLGVRGSSYNEQFF	TGTGCCAGCAGCTTAGGGGTGCGGGGGAGCTCCTACAATGAGCAGTTCTTC
TRBV11-1	-	-	TRBJ2-7	CASSTTRDPLPYEQYF	TGTGCCAGCAGCACTACCCGGGACCCACTTCCCTACGAGCAGTACTTC
TRBV10-3	few	TRBD2	TRBJ2-3	CAISESRGGRAKDTQYF	TGTGCCATCAGTGAGTCTCGTGGCGGGAGGGCCAAGGATACGCAGTATTTT
TRBV7-3	many	-	TRBJ2-1	CASSLMEASEQFF	TGTGCCAGCAGCTTAATGGAGGCGTCTGAGCAGTTCTTC
TRBV11-3	few	TRBD2	TRBJ2-7	CASSPGGGLSYEQYF	TGTGCCAGCAGCCCCGGGGGGGGTCTCTCCTACGAGCAGTACTTC
TRBV3-1	-	TRBD2	TRBJ2-2	CASSSSGGAAGELFF	TGTGCCAGCAGCTCTAGCGGGGGGGCCGCCGGGGAGCTGTTTTTT
TRBV29-1	few	-	TRBJ2-3	CSAAGSQTDTQYF	TGCAGCGCTGCCGGGTCCCAGACAGATACGCAGTATTTT
TRBV7-2	-	-	TRBJ2-1	CASSLWGVDSDEQFF	TGTGCCAGCAGCTTATGGGGGGTTGATTCCGATGAGCAGTTCTTC
TRBV7-2	few	-	TRBJ1-2	CASSLGLGGRGYTF	TGTGCCAGCAGCTTAGGGTTGGGGGGCAGGGGCTACACCTTC
TRBV20-1	few	-	TRBJ2-7	CSARGGQFYEQYF	TGCAGTGCTAGGGGGGGACAGTTCTACGAGCAGTACTTC
TRBV20-1	few	-	TRBJ2-7	CSASPGPSYEQYF	TGCAGTGCTAGCCCGGGCCCCTCCTACGAGCAGTACTTC
TRBV29-1	many	-	TRBJ1-2	CSARFGDGYTF	TGCAGCGCTCGCTTTGGGGATGGCTACACCTTC
TRBV3-1	-	TRBD2	TRBJ2-3	CASSQLGLAGGHTQYF	TGTGCCAGCAGCCAACTGGGGCTAGCGGGAGGGCATACGCAGTATTTT
TRBV19	-	-	TRBJ2-2	CASTPTGLGLFF	TGTGCCAGTACCCCTACAGGACTCGGGCTGTTTTTT
TRBV6-1	-	TRBD2	TRBJ2-3	CASRRLAGRTDTQYF	TGTGCCAGCAGAAGACTAGCGGGGAGGACAGATACGCAGTATTTT
TRBV12-3/TRBV12-4	many	TRBD2	TRBJ2-1	CASRASGPYNEQFF	TGTGCCAGCAGGGCTAGCGGCCCCTACAATGAGCAGTTCTTC
TRBV12-3/TRBV12-4	-	TRBD2	TRBJ2-1	CASSFGGGAYEQFF	TGTGCCAGCAGTTTTGGCGGGGGGGCTTATGAGCAGTTCTTC
TRBV2	many	TRBD2	TRBJ2-1	CASSLVLAGNNEQFF	TGTGCCAGCAGCCTAGTTCTAGCGGGAAACAATGAGCAGTTCTTC
TRBV7-9	few	TRBD1	TRBJ2-5	CASRAGGETQYF	TGTGCCAGCAGGGCAGGGGGTGAGACCCAGTACTTC
TRBV9	-	-	TRBJ2-5	CASSVYPLGETQYF	TGTGCCAGCAGCGTCTACCCACTGGGAGAGACCCAGTACTTC
TRBV3-1	few	TRBD2	TRBJ2-2	CASSQTKTSGTNTGELFF	TGTGCCAGCAGCCAAACTAAGACTAGCGGGACGAACACCGGGGAGCTGTTTTTT
TRBV7-9	few	TRBD1	TRBJ1-1	CASRFGTGQAFF	TGTGCCAGCAGGTTTGGGACAGGCCAAGCTTTCTTT
TRBV6-2/TRBV6-3	many	-	TRBJ2-7	CASSYSGGKGYEQYF	TGTGCCAGCAGTTACTCTGGAGGGAAAGGGTACGAGCAGTACTTC
TRBV7-9	few	TRBD2	TRBJ2-3	CASSLSGGGGTDTQYF	TGTGCCAGCAGCTTGAGCGGGGGAGGAGGCACAGATACGCAGTATTTT
TRBV5-1	many	-	TRBJ1-1	CASSFPGVNTEAFF	TGCGCCAGCAGCTTTCCAGGGGTGAACACTGAAGCTTTCTTT